A selection of T cell receptor beta chains follows, all from one sample in a study of cytomegalovirus exposure and HLA in healthy donors. Repertoires were generated with immunoSEQ multiplex PCR, while TCRdb's copy carries only in-frame clones and drops some. This sample yields some 90,000 clones, of which about 80% are seen a single time; 10% belongs to the top ten. Specimen: PBMCs. The receptors originated from a human donor in good health. Both conserved end residues are part of each CDR3. Fields, in order: J gene, V gene, D gene, clone size, CDR3 protein, CDR3 DNA. D genes are given only for firm matches. For some rows the clone size is stated as once, few or many, or as a class when expanded; others skip it.

j_gene: TRBJ1-4
v_gene: TRBV27
d_gene: NA
abundance: NA
CDR3aa: CASSLNLGSNEKLFF
CDR3nt: TGTGCCAGCAGTTTAAATCTGGGCTCTAATGAAAAACTGTTTTTT

j_gene: TRBJ1-1
v_gene: TRBV12-5
d_gene: TRBD1
abundance: NA
CDR3aa: CASGLKQGTTEAFF
CDR3nt: TGTGCTAGTGGCCTAAAACAGGGGACCACTGAAGCTTTCTTT

j_gene: TRBJ2-3
v_gene: TRBV5-1
d_gene: NA
abundance: NA
CDR3aa: CASSLQDTQYF
CDR3nt: TGCGCCAGCAGCTTGCAAGATACGCAGTATTTT

j_gene: TRBJ2-1
v_gene: TRBV4-2
d_gene: NA
abundance: once
CDR3aa: CASSQDRFYGNEQFF
CDR3nt: TGTGCCAGCAGCCAAGACAGGTTTTACGGCAATGAGCAGTTCTTC

j_gene: TRBJ1-3
v_gene: TRBV7-2
d_gene: TRBD1
abundance: NA
CDR3aa: CASSGTGSGNTIYF
CDR3nt: TGTGCCAGCAGCGGGACAGGCTCTGGAAACACCATATATTTT

j_gene: TRBJ1-2
v_gene: TRBV6-5
d_gene: NA
abundance: NA
CDR3aa: CASSSAGNNYGYTF
CDR3nt: TGTGCCAGCAGCTCAGCAGGGAATAACTATGGCTACACCTTC

j_gene: TRBJ1-4
v_gene: TRBV5-5
d_gene: NA
abundance: NA
CDR3aa: CASSEGTTLLGEKLFF
CDR3nt: TGTGCCAGCAGCGAAGGGACAACGCTACTGGGGGAAAAACTGTTTTTT

j_gene: TRBJ2-3
v_gene: TRBV27
d_gene: TRBD2
abundance: NA
CDR3aa: CASTLTAGGPDTQYF
CDR3nt: TGTGCCAGCACCCTGACGGCGGGAGGGCCAGATACGCAGTATTTT

j_gene: TRBJ2-1
v_gene: TRBV6-4
d_gene: TRBD2
abundance: few
CDR3aa: CASSVAGEGEQFF
CDR3nt: TGTGCCAGCAGTGTAGCGGGAGAGGGGGAGCAGTTCTTC

j_gene: TRBJ1-1
v_gene: TRBV5-4
d_gene: NA
abundance: once
CDR3aa: CASSRGGLSEAFF
CDR3nt: TGTGCCAGCTCTCGGGGAGGGTTGTCGGAAGCTTTCTTT

j_gene: TRBJ2-1
v_gene: TRBV5-8
d_gene: NA
abundance: NA
CDR3aa: CASSGWTWGDEQFF
CDR3nt: TGTGCCAGCAGCGGATGGACCTGGGGCGATGAGCAGTTCTTC

j_gene: TRBJ2-5
v_gene: TRBV28
d_gene: TRBD1
abundance: NA
CDR3aa: CASRLTGTGLGTQYF
CDR3nt: TGTGCCAGCAGACTGACCGGGACAGGGTTGGGGACCCAGTACTTC

j_gene: TRBJ1-2
v_gene: TRBV27
d_gene: NA
abundance: NA
CDR3aa: CASSPRRGDYGYTF
CDR3nt: TGTGCCAGCAGCCCCCGTCGGGGGGACTATGGCTACACCTTC

j_gene: TRBJ1-5
v_gene: TRBV5-1
d_gene: NA
abundance: NA
CDR3aa: CASNLTTGSNQPQHF
CDR3nt: TGCGCCAGCAACTTAACTACAGGGAGTAATCAGCCCCAGCATTTT

j_gene: TRBJ2-1
v_gene: TRBV9
d_gene: TRBD2
abundance: NA
CDR3aa: CASSVEGWASGGNEQFF
CDR3nt: TGTGCCAGCAGCGTAGAGGGTTGGGCTAGCGGGGGGAATGAGCAGTTCTTC

j_gene: TRBJ2-3
v_gene: TRBV30
d_gene: TRBD2
abundance: NA
CDR3aa: CAWIPISGGGVDTQYF
CDR3nt: TGTGCCTGGATTCCGATTAGCGGGGGGGGAGTAGATACGCAGTATTTT

j_gene: TRBJ1-2
v_gene: TRBV5-4
d_gene: NA
abundance: NA
CDR3aa: CASSLGGQHLNYGYTF
CDR3nt: TGTGCCAGCAGCTTGGGAGGTCAGCATCTTAACTATGGCTACACCTTC

j_gene: TRBJ2-7
v_gene: TRBV2
d_gene: TRBD2
abundance: NA
CDR3aa: CASRSSGSTYEQYF
CDR3nt: TGTGCCAGCCGGTCTAGCGGGAGCACCTACGAGCAGTACTTC

j_gene: TRBJ2-7
v_gene: TRBV4-1
d_gene: NA
abundance: few
CDR3aa: CASSLFERVHEQYF
CDR3nt: TGCGCCAGCAGCCTCTTCGAGCGGGTCCACGAGCAGTACTTC

j_gene: TRBJ2-3
v_gene: TRBV18
d_gene: NA
abundance: NA
CDR3aa: CASSPLGGGTDTQYF
CDR3nt: TGTGCCAGCTCACCTCTCGGCGGGGGCACAGATACGCAGTATTTT

j_gene: TRBJ2-7
v_gene: TRBV15
d_gene: NA
abundance: NA
CDR3aa: CATSRSPQDSYEQYF
CDR3nt: TGTGCCACCAGCAGATCCCCTCAGGACTCCTACGAGCAGTACTTC